The next 19 T cell receptor beta chains were all read from a single sample in a study of cytomegalovirus exposure and HLA in healthy donors. PCR primers comprised 60 Vbeta and 13 Jbeta primers. TCRdb's table, derived via immunoSEQ multiplex PCR, lists solely in-frame clones and lacks some. Of roughly 73,000 clones listed, about four fifths are singletons. The sample comprised PBMCs. Source of these receptors: a man aged 40-49 years in good health and CMV-seronegative.

The V call is TRBV27, the J call TRBJ2-6; weak D call: TRBD1 (6 bases). The V and J ends lost 7 bases and 0 bases respectively, with 13 bases between them. This CDR3 comprises 16 residues. The germline gives CDR1 MNHEY, CDR2 SMNVEV (reference sequence). The CDR3 coding sequence is TGTGCCAGCAAAGGGGGTTACAGCTCTGGGGCCAACGTCCTGACTTTC. This encodes CASKGGYSSGANVLTF.

This chain uses TRBV19 with TRBJ2-3; TRBD2 matches at 7 bases. Per the germline V gene, CDR1 is LNHDA and CDR2 is SQIVND (reference sequence). This CDR3 spans 15 amino acids. V shed 10 bases, J shed 0 bases, and the junction held 10 bases outside the gene matches. CDR3: CATSGSGASTDTQYF. Here the CDR3 DNA reads TGTGCCACCTCGGGGAGCGGGGCTAGCACAGATACGCAGTATTTT.

The CDR3 DNA sequence: TGTGCCAGCAGCCCCACAGGGGGGAACACTGAAGCTTTCTTT. It translates to CASSPTGGNTEAFF. V gene TRBV9 combines with J gene TRBJ1-1, with TRBD1 matching 8 bases. Germline lookup yields CDR1 SGDLS and CDR2 YYNGEE. V lost 4 bases to trimming and J lost 1 base; unmatched junction nucleotides: 3. The CDR3 runs to 14 residues.

This clone has only a few counts. For the CDR3, the DNA is TGTGCCAGCACCACTAGGGGAGGGACAAGCTCCCCAGATACGCAGTATTTT. Protein sequence: CASTTRGGTSSPDTQYF. V is TRBV7-8 and J is TRBJ2-3, with D possibly TRBD2 on 7 matching bases. There are 17 residues in the CDR3. Trimming shortened V by 7 bases and J by 4 bases, and 24 bases separated the two germline ends. The germline CDR1 and CDR2 sequences are SGHVS and FQNEAQ. Variable domain in full (rest from reference TRBV7-8 and TRBJ2-3): GAGVSQSPRYKVAKRGQDVALRCDPISGHVSLFWYQQALGQGPEFLTYFQNEAQLDKSGLPSDRFFAERPEGSVSTLKIQRTQQEDSAVYLCASTTRGGTSSPDTQYFGPGTRLTVL.

This clone was seen just once. The rearrangement uses TRBV7-6 and TRBJ2-7; D unclear. The germline V and J ends were trimmed by 0 bases and 6 bases, with 12 bases remaining between them. In germline, CDR1 is SGHVS, CDR2 FNYEAQ. The CDR3 is made up of 14 amino acids. CDR3 residues: CASSLAPRYGEQYF. The CDR3 coding sequence is TGTGCCAGCAGCTTAGCGCCCAGGTACGGCGAGCAGTACTTC.

This clone has more than one count but fewer than ten. V and J are TRBV6-1 and TRBJ1-5; D is unresolved. CDR3 length equals 15 residues. V shed 3 bases and J shed 5 bases, with 14 bases lying between them. Looked up from germline, CDR1 is MNHNS and CDR2 is SASEGT. Here the CDR3 DNA reads TGTGCCAGCAGTGACACGGGAATTGGCGATCAGCCCCAGCATTTT. This sequence encodes CASSDTGIGDQPQHF.

V and J are TRBV28 and TRBJ2-7, with D perhaps TRBD1 (6 bases). V was trimmed by 4 bases and J by 2 bases, leaving 9 bases between them. CDR3 length: 13 residues. CDR1 and CDR2 (germline): MDHEN, SYDVKM. CDR3 amino acids: CASSSGQTYEQYF. The CDR3 DNA is TGTGCCAGCAGTTCCGGACAGACCTACGAGCAGTACTTC. The full variable domain, its missing parts supplied by reference TRBV28 and TRBJ2-7, is DVKVTQSSRYLVKRTGEKVFLECVQDMDHENMFWYRQDPGLGLRLIYFSYDVKMKEKGDIPEGYSVSREKKERFSLILESASTNQTSMYLCASSSGQTYEQYFGPGTRLTVT.

This rearrangement joins TRBV11-2 to TRBJ1-2; 7 nucleotides align to TRBD1. The CDR3 loop spans 15 amino acids. V dropped 4 bases and J dropped 7; count of bases not matched to a gene: 12. Germline V lookup: CDR1 SGHAT, CDR2 FQNNGV. Written as DNA, the CDR3 is TGTGCCAGCAGCTCAGGGGGTACAGGGGCTCGTGGCTACACCTTC. Its translation: CASSSGGTGARGYTF.

As to this clone: One end of the junction does not line up with germline, which may come from a read error. CDR3 region: CASSSEGDRVF. The CDR3 coding sequence is TGCGCCAGCAGCTCCGAGGGGGACAGGGTTTTT. The V call is TRBV5-1, the J call TRBJ1-4; 9 positions agree with TRBD1. This CDR3 comprises 11 residues. Germline loops: CDR1 SGHRS, CDR2 YFSETQ.

The rearrangement uses TRBV6-5 and TRBJ1-5; 10 positions agree with TRBD1. V shed 6 bases, J shed 6 bases, and the junction held 5 bases outside the gene matches. The CDR3 length is 14 residues. Germline loops: CDR1 MNHEY, CDR2 SVGAGI. The CDR3 DNA follows: TGTGCCAGCAGCCCGGGACAGGGGAGTCAGCCCCAGCATTTT. Translating it yields CASSPGQGSQPQHF.

This chain uses TRBV4-3 with TRBJ2-3; 7 bases are shared with TRBD1. The CDR3 is 15 residues long. In germline, CDR1 is LGHNA, CDR2 YSLEER. After removal of 6 bases from V and 1 base from J, the junction contained 7 bases not matched to a gene. CDR3 sequence: CASSDRVMGTDTQYF. CDR3 sequence (DNA): TGCGCCAGCAGTGACAGGGTAATGGGCACAGATACGCAGTATTTT.

The chain combines TRBV30 with TRBJ2-1, with 9 bases fitting TRBD2. Germline lookup yields CDR1 GTSNPN and CDR2 SVGIG (reference sequence). V lost 4 bases, J lost 6 bases, and 7 bases stayed unmatched. The CDR3 consists of 14 residues. CDR3 sequence: CAWKERGDVNEQFF. The CDR3 bases are TGTGCCTGGAAGGAGCGGGGGGACGTCAATGAGCAGTTCTTC.

The chain recombines TRBV2 with TRBJ1-1; possible D gene TRBD1, 6 bases. The germline V gene has CDR1 SNHLY and CDR2 FYNNEI. The CDR3 covers 15 residues. Trimming took 2 bases from V and 4 from J, leaving 14 bases between them. The CDR3 is CASSERRGAGTEAFF. In DNA form, the CDR3 reads TGTGCCAGCAGTGAAAGACGGGGGGCCGGCACTGAAGCTTTCTTT.

The gene calls are TRBV15 and TRBJ2-7; TRBD2 matches at 7 bases. Trimming cost V 0 bases and J 5 bases; bases outside gene matches: 4. Germline assignment: CDR1 LNHNV and CDR2 YYDKDF (reference sequence). CDR3 length: 14 residues. CDR3 amino acids: CATSRDGTTDEQYF. CDR3 nucleotides: TGTGCCACCAGCAGAGACGGGACTACTGACGAGCAGTACTTC.

Written as DNA, the CDR3 is TGTGCCAGTAACCGGGACAGTCTCTACGAGCAGTACTTC. Protein: CASNRDSLYEQYF. The rearrangement links TRBV6-1 to TRBJ2-7; 7 bases line up with TRBD1. From germline, CDR1 is MNHNS and CDR2 SASEGT. J lost 3 bases, V lost 9 bases, and 8 bases had no gene match. The CDR3 length is 13 residues.

This chain links TRBV5-4 with TRBJ2-1, with D maybe TRBD2 (5 bases). The CDR3 contains 16 residues. V was cut by 4 bases and J by 2 bases, with 16 bases left in between. Germline CDR1 SGHNT, CDR2 YYREEE (reference sequence). CDR3 DNA: TGTGCCAGCAGCACGCGCGGAGGTGGACCCTACAATGAGCAGTTCTTC. Translated, it gives CASSTRGGGPYNEQFF.

The J gene is TRBJ2-4, the V gene TRBV7-9, with 10 bases matching TRBD1. J gave up 6 bases and V 6 bases, and 17 bases lay outside the gene matches. In germline, CDR1 is SEHNR, CDR2 FQNEAQ (reference sequence). This CDR3 spans 18 amino acids. The CDR3 is CASRPHPGQGRAVNIQYF. The CDR3 DNA is TGTGCCAGCAGACCTCATCCGGGACAGGGGCGCGCGGTAAACATTCAGTACTTC.

The chain joins TRBV13 to TRBJ1-6; D call uncertain. Germline V gene sequence: CDR1 PRHDT, CDR2 FYEKMQ (reference sequence). There are 14 residues in the CDR3. Deletions cut 5 bases from V and 13 bases from J, with 18 bases between. The CDR3 loop is CASSPRIAVSPLHF. In DNA, the CDR3 is TGTGCCAGCAGCCCCCGTATCGCCGTTAGCCCCCTCCACTTT.

The chain has TRBV7-2 and TRBJ1-1; 7 bases agree with TRBD1. The V gene end was trimmed by 5 bases and the J gene end by 1 base; junction bases not matched to a gene: 13. This CDR3 is 17 amino acids long. Germline CDR1 is SGHTA and CDR2 is FQGNSA. The CDR3 nucleotides read TGTGCCAGCAGCGCCCCTGGGACAGCATTTCAGAACACTGAAGCTTTCTTT. The encoded protein is CASSAPGTAFQNTEAFF.